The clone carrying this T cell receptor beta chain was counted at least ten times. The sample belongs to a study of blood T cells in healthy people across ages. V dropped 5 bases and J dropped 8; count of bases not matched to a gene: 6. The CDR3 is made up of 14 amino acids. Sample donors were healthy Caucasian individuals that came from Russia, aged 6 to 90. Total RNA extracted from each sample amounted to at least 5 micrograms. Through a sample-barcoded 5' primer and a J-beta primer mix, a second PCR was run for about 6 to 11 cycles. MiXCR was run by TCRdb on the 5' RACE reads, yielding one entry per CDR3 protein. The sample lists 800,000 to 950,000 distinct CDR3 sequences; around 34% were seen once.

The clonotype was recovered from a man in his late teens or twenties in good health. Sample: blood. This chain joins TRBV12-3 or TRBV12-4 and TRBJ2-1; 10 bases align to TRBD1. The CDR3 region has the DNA TGTGCCAGCAGTCCCTCGACAGGGGGCGATGAGCAGTTCTTC. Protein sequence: CASSPSTGGDEQFF.